A selection of T cell receptor beta chains follows, all from one sample in a study of blood T cell repertoires in COVID-19. Here immunoSEQ multiplex PCR was the method, and the copy in TCRdb shows in-frame clones only, minus some. The sample lists 170,000 or so clones, around nine tenths occurring once. The specimen sequenced was peripheral blood. These receptors were obtained from a woman aged 18-29 years who had recovered from COVID-19. The CDR3 runs from the conserved cysteine through the conserved F or W. Each record gives: J gene, V gene, D gene, clone size, CDR3 protein, CDR3 DNA. A D gene is named only where the DNA matches it firmly. The size entry is marked missing in some rows and otherwise reads once, few, many or a size class.

TRBJ1-2 TRBV2 TRBD1 - CASTQGAYGYTF TGTGCCAGCACTCAGGGGGCCTATGGCTACACCTTC
TRBJ2-5 TRBV18 TRBD2 once CASSDSGTETQYF TGTGCCAGCTCAGATAGCGGGACAGAGACCCAGTACTTC
TRBJ1-1 TRBV29-1 - - CSVQMNTEAFF TGCAGCGTCCAAATGAACACTGAAGCTTTCTTT
TRBJ2-7 TRBV6-2/TRBV6-3 - - CASSSDNYEQYF TGTGCCAGCAGTTCCGACAATTACGAGCAGTACTTC
TRBJ2-2 TRBV7-2 TRBD2 few CASRGGLAGVRWELFF TGTGCCAGCAGGGGGGGACTAGCGGGAGTTCGATGGGAGCTGTTTTTT
TRBJ1-2 TRBV12-3/TRBV12-4 TRBD1 - CASSWDRVYGYTF TGTGCCAGCAGTTGGGACAGGGTCTATGGCTACACCTTC
TRBJ2-1 TRBV20-1 TRBD2 - CSASRAGGLQFF TGCAGTGCTAGTAGGGCGGGGGGCCTCCAGTTCTTC
TRBJ1-5 TRBV3-1/TRBV3-2 - - CASSQDRDQPQHF TGTGCCAGCAGCCAAGATCGGGATCAGCCCCAGCATTTT
TRBJ1-3 TRBV11-2 - - CASSFWASGNTIYF TGTGCCAGCAGCTTCTGGGCGTCCGGAAACACCATATATTTT
TRBJ2-1 TRBV7-2 TRBD2 - CASGSGGGSYNEQFF TGTGCCAGCGGTAGCGGGGGGGGCTCCTACAATGAGCAGTTCTTC
TRBJ2-1 TRBV10-3 TRBD2 - CAISRETSGYYNEQFF TGTGCCATCAGTAGAGAGACTAGCGGGTACTACAATGAGCAGTTCTTC
TRBJ2-2 TRBV3-1/TRBV3-2 TRBD2 - CASTLLSGRPTGELFF TGTGCCAGCACCCTTCTGAGCGGGAGACCCACCGGGGAGCTGTTTTTT
TRBJ2-6 TRBV5-4 TRBD2 - CASSLGSGMTGANVLTF TGTGCCAGCAGCTTGGGTAGCGGGATGACGGGGGCCAACGTCCTGACTTTC
TRBJ1-4 TRBV11-2 - few CASSSRTKTANNEKLFF TGTGCCAGCAGTTCAAGAACTAAGACGGCTAATAATGAAAAACTGTTTTTT
TRBJ1-2 TRBV5-4 - - CASSLDVTGANYGYTF TGTGCCAGCAGCTTGGACGTGACAGGAGCTAACTATGGCTACACCTTC
TRBJ2-2 TRBV5-1 - - CASSTGNTGELFF TGCGCCAGCAGCACGGGGAACACCGGGGAGCTGTTTTTT
TRBJ1-2 TRBV21-1 - - CASRPPRQSGYTF TGTGCCAGCAGACCCCCCAGGCAGAGTGGCTACACCTTC
TRBJ2-3 TRBV5-6 TRBD1 - CASSLGGGADTQYF TGTGCCAGCAGCTTGGGAGGGGGCGCAGATACGCAGTATTTT
TRBJ2-5 TRBV6-5 - - CASSRSPLAGETQYF TGTGCCAGCAGCCGAAGTCCTCTAGCCGGGGAGACCCAGTACTTC
TRBJ1-1 TRBV9 - - CASSPSLGVGTEAFF TGTGCCAGCAGCCCGAGTTTAGGGGTTGGCACTGAAGCTTTCTTT
TRBJ2-3 TRBV5-1 - - CASSLGTGWADTQYF TGCGCCAGCAGCTTGGGAACGGGATGGGCAGATACGCAGTATTTT
TRBJ2-1 TRBV2 - - CASGRTSVEQFF TGTGCCAGCGGGAGAACTAGTGTTGAGCAGTTCTTC
TRBJ2-3 TRBV27 TRBD2 - CASSPRPSGSGEGTDTQYF TGTGCCAGCAGTCCCCGACCTAGCGGGAGTGGGGAAGGGACAGATACGCAGTATTTT
TRBJ2-1 TRBV11-1 TRBD1 - CASSAPTGNNEQFF TGTGCCAGCAGCGCCCCGACAGGGAACAATGAGCAGTTCTTC
TRBJ1-1 TRBV19 TRBD1 - CASSNPQGALSAFF TGTGCCAGTAGTAACCCACAGGGGGCCTTATCGGCTTTCTTT
TRBJ1-5 TRBV19 - once CASSSGVGSSSNQPQHF TGTGCCAGTAGTAGCGGGGTGGGGTCCTCGAGCAATCAGCCCCAGCATTTT
TRBJ2-7 TRBV7-2 - - CASSLSGASSYEQYF TGTGCCAGCAGCTTATCTGGGGCGAGCTCCTACGAGCAGTACTTC
TRBJ2-2 TRBV7-6 TRBD2 - CASSLPLLPGTRLGTGELFF TGTGCCAGCAGCTTACCACTTCTACCCGGGACTAGATTGGGCACCGGGGAGCTGTTTTTT
TRBJ2-6 TRBV25-1 - once CASSGGRSSFSGANVLTF TGTGCCAGCAGTGGGGGGAGGAGTTCTTTCTCTGGGGCCAACGTCCTGACTTTC
TRBJ1-3 TRBV6-6 - few CASSFAQGSENTIYF TGTGCCAGCAGTTTCGCACAGGGTAGTGAAAACACCATATATTTT
TRBJ2-5 TRBV9 - - CASSGDNQETQYF TGTGCCAGCAGCGGGGACAACCAAGAGACCCAGTACTTC
TRBJ2-2 TRBV19 TRBD2 once CASSMRSSGSPGELFF TGTGCCAGTAGTATGAGGTCTAGCGGGAGTCCCGGGGAGCTGTTTTTT
TRBJ1-2 TRBV25-1 - - CASSIPGHGYTF TGTGCCAGCAGTATACCAGGGCATGGCTACACCTTC
TRBJ2-1 TRBV9 - - CASSFHPGGSTDEQFF TGTGCCAGCAGCTTCCACCCTGGAGGGAGTACCGATGAGCAGTTCTTC
TRBJ1-5 TRBV4-1 TRBD1 - CASSRGQGSNQPQHF TGCGCCAGTTCCAGGGGGCAAGGTAGCAATCAGCCCCAGCATTTT
TRBJ2-1 TRBV18 - - CASSPPSVVNEQFF TGTGCCAGCTCACCACCGTCGGTTGTCAATGAGCAGTTCTTC
TRBJ2-7 TRBV18 - - CASSDSAGGYEQYF TGTGCCAGCTCAGACAGCGCCGGGGGTTACGAGCAGTACTTC
TRBJ2-2 TRBV25-1 TRBD1 - CASSELGQGESGELFF TGTGCCAGCAGTGAATTGGGACAGGGGGAATCCGGGGAGCTGTTTTTT
TRBJ2-5 TRBV2 - - CASNPGVGETQYF TGTGCCAGCAACCCCGGGGTAGGGGAGACCCAGTACTTC
TRBJ1-5 TRBV2 - - CASQGAQGRPQHF TGTGCCAGCCAGGGTGCCCAGGGGCGGCCCCAGCATTTT